The clone carrying this TCR beta chain has just one count. The CDR3 covers 14 residues. Trimming took 1 base from V and 4 from J, leaving 10 bases between them. The germline CDR1 and CDR2 sequences are SEHNR and FQNEAQ (reference sequence). Profiled with immunoSEQ multiplex PCR; TCRdb holds only in-frame clones, not every one. The sample records 150,000 to 200,000 clones, around 76% being singletons. The data stem from a study of blood T cell repertoires in COVID-19. Study as a whole: From T cells, B-cell-depleted T cells, or PBMCs came the material, which was cDNA or gDNA.

The chain is built from TRBV7-9 and TRBJ1-1; no reliable D call. The specimen was PBMCs or T cells enriched from blood (not recorded which). This receptor was identified in a woman in her forties or fifties with acute COVID-19. The CDR3 spells CASSLVPHFTEAFF. CDR3 coding DNA: TGTGCCAGCAGCTTAGTTCCCCACTTCACTGAAGCTTTCTTT. Combining the CDR3 with reference TRBV7-9 and TRBJ1-1 gives the whole variable domain DTGVSQNPRHKITKRGQNVTFRCDPISEHNRLYWYRQTLGQGPEFLTYFQNEAQLEKSRLLSDRFSAERPKGSFSTLEIQRTEQGDSAMYLCASSLVPHFTEAFFGQGTRLTVV.